This T cell receptor (beta chain) was obtained from a study of blood T cell repertoires in COVID-19. Study-level background: Samples of COVID-19 (acute and convalescent) were obtained from the United States, Italy and Spain. T cells, B-cell-depleted T cells, or PBMCs supplied cDNA or gDNA.

Source study methods: Estimation of nucleated cell counts was performed using reference gene primer amplification. Only in-frame clones appear in the TCRdb table, and some are missing; sequencing was by immunoSEQ multiplex PCR. That table gives V, J and clone size, and the DNA gave D and trimming. The sample contains around 20,000 clones, roughly 86% of which appear only once. This CDR3 region has 13 residues. Per the germline V gene, CDR1 is MGHRA and CDR2 is YSYEKL. Trimming took 1 base from V and 17 from J, leaving 17 bases between them. The chain couples TRBV4-1 to TRBJ1-4; no clear D gene. This receptor was taken from a human donor in a cohort sampled during active COVID-19. The sample consisted of peripheral blood. The CDR3 spells CASSQVPPGLIFF. The DNA of the CDR3 is TGCGCCAGCAGCCAAGTACCTCCAGGCTTAATTTTTTTT.